This TCR beta chain was identified in a study of identifying expanded T cells in peripheral blood. Only in-frame clones appear in the TCRdb table, and some are missing; sequencing was by immunoSEQ multiplex PCR. The table includes some 90,000 clones, more than 75% detected once. CDR1 SEHNR and CDR2 FQNEAQ come from the germline V gene (reference sequence). This CDR3 comprises 15 residues. Between the trimmed V and J ends, which lost 1 base and 6 bases, there was a span of 15 bases. V and J are TRBV7-9 and TRBJ1-2; possibly TRBD1 for D (5 bases). Material for sequencing was blood. This TCR was sampled from a person aged 18 to 70 in good health. CDR3 loop: CASSLGRGDRNGYTF. The DNA for the CDR3 is TGTGCCAGCAGCTTAGGCCGAGGGGATCGGAATGGCTACACCTTC.